This is a list of T cell receptor beta chains from one sample in a study of cytomegalovirus exposure and HLA in healthy donors. Using immunoSEQ multiplex PCR, the repertoire was profiled, and TCRdb retains in-frame clones only, with some absent. The profile shows about 190,000 clones, roughly 80% of them singletons. Input material: PBMCs. These TCRs come from a woman between 18 and 29 years old in good health and CMV-seronegative. Both conserved end residues are part of each CDR3. Fields, in order: J gene, clone size, D gene, V gene, CDR3 DNA, CDR3 protein. A D gene is named only where the DNA matches it firmly. The size of a clone is reported for some rows only, either as once, few or many, or as a class for expanded clones.

>TRBJ1-4|NA|TRBD1|TRBV28
TGTGCCAGCTGTATGTCCGGGACAGGGGAAAAACTGTTTTTT
CASCMSGTGEKLFF
>TRBJ1-2|NA|NA|TRBV19
TGTGCCAGTAGTATTGGGCCGGGGTGGGACTATGGCTACACCTTC
CASSIGPGWDYGYTF
>TRBJ2-7|NA|NA|TRBV27
TGTGCCAGCAGTATAACAGGGTCACGCGAGCAGTACTTC
CASSITGSREQYF
>TRBJ2-7|NA|TRBD2|TRBV11-2
TGTGCCAGCAGCTTAATTGACTCCAGACTAGCGGGATCCTACGAGCAGTACTTC
CASSLIDSRLAGSYEQYF
>TRBJ1-1|few|NA|TRBV4-3
TGCGCCAGCAGCCATCCAGGGCGAAACACTGAAGCTTTCTTT
CASSHPGRNTEAFF
>TRBJ2-1|NA|NA|TRBV6-1
TGTGCCAGCAGTGAAACGACTAGGAGCAATGAGCAGTTCTTC
CASSETTRSNEQFF
>TRBJ1-5|NA|NA|TRBV6-1
TGTGCCAGCAACTCCCGGGTAAAGAGTCAGCCCCAGCATTTT
CASNSRVKSQPQHF
>TRBJ1-2|once|TRBD1|TRBV29-1
TGCAGCGTTGCCGCTGTGTATACAGGGGTGGATGGCTACACCTTC
CSVAAVYTGVDGYTF
>TRBJ2-1|NA|TRBD2|TRBV9
TGTGCCAGCAGCCCCTTTGGCGGGAGGACGTACAATGAGCAGTTCTTC
CASSPFGGRTYNEQFF
>TRBJ2-7|NA|NA|TRBV7-6
TGTGCCAGCAGCTTAGAGGCGGACACTACCTACGAGCAGTACTTC
CASSLEADTTYEQYF
>TRBJ2-7|once|NA|TRBV27
TGTGCCAGCAGTTCCGCTTCCCTACTCCACGAGCAGTACTTC
CASSSASLLHEQYF
>TRBJ2-3|NA|TRBD1|TRBV9
TGTGCCAGCAGCCCCCCACAGGGGGCCCAAGTGGATACGCAGTATTTT
CASSPPQGAQVDTQYF
>TRBJ2-7|NA|TRBD2|TRBV2
TGTGCCAGCAGTGGACGAGCGGGGACCTACGAGCAGTACTTC
CASSGRAGTYEQYF
>TRBJ2-2|NA|NA|TRBV27
TGTGCCAGCAGTTCAGGACTTTCCACCGGGGAGCTGTTTTTT
CASSSGLSTGELFF
>TRBJ2-3|NA|NA|TRBV4-1
TGCGCCAGCAGCCAAGGTCGCGACAAGAACCTCAGGGGTACGCAGTATTTT
CASSQGRDKNLRGTQYF
>TRBJ1-4|few|NA|TRBV30
TGTGCCTGGAGTGGGGCGGGGGATGAGGAAAAACTGTTTTTT
CAWSGAGDEEKLFF